This TCR beta chain emerged from a study of vaccination and CD4 T cells after COVID-19. Study-wide background: As control conditions, cultures were given either a CEFX pool serving as positive control, an HIV-1 Nef pool, or no peptide at all.

Germline assignment: CDR1 SGHTA and CDR2 FQGNSA. V lost 3 bases and J lost 6, with 11 bases in between. CDR3 length equals 13 residues. About this clonotype itself: Its antigen remains unidentified.

Oncomine TCR Beta short-read sequencing was applied to DNA from cultured CD4+ T cells. Genomic DNA was isolated from cultured CD4+ T cells. From the PCR reads, TCRdb called clonotypes with MiXCR, one entry per CDR3 protein. The sample has about 20,000 distinct CDR3 sequences, 56% seen once. The treatment was: approximately 9-day PBMC culture with coronavirus spike peptide pools or control peptides (ViraFEST assay). Following expansion of antigen-specific T cells with peptide pools, ViraFEST then sequenced TCRs. The specimen sequenced was CD4+ T cells from blood, cultured in vitro. The clonotype comes from a human donor who had recovered from COVID-19. The chain combines TRBV7-2 with TRBJ1-2; TRBD1 might be the D (5 bases). CDR3 sequence: CASSFQGGDGYTF. Written as DNA, the CDR3 is TGTGCCAGCAGCTTTCAGGGAGGGGATGGCTACACCTTC.